This TCR beta chain comes out of a study of T cells after yellow fever vaccination (dated by TCRdb to about 2019). Concerning the study at large: The SMART-Seq v4 Ultra Low Input RNA kit was used to prepare libraries from fractions with low cell numbers. Blood was drawn at multiple timepoints before and after primary and secondary immunization, with bulk PBMC replicates and cell subsets isolated. Two healthy male donors, one aged 18 to 30 and one aged 30 to 40 years, made up the cohort. To follow T-cell clones before and after primary and booster YFV17D yellow fever vaccination, bulk TCR alpha and beta repertoires were sequenced over time. The study at large found these results: After the booster, most of the clones that had expanded following primary vaccination were detected again (roughly 96% of CD4 and roughly nine tenths of CD8), which suggests that memory was broadly maintained. Computational filtering was needed because FACS-sorted repertoires could contain abundant contaminating clonotypes from the bulk population. A small fraction of clonotypes showed up in both the CD4 and CD8 compartments, probably as a result of convergent recombination. Because the study included only a couple of donors, the extent to which the findings can be generalized is limited. Compared with the primary T-cell response, the secondary T-cell response was weaker but faster, peaking on day 5 rather than day 15.

The CDR3 runs 15 amino acids, cysteine and phenylalanine included. CDR3 DNA is the only sequence kept; it has 45 bases, read in frame from the first base. Unmatched junction bases come to 6, with V trimmed by 8 bases and J by 4 bases. CDR1 and CDR2 are drawn from the germline V gene: MNHEY, SVGEGT. TCR cDNA was synthesized by 5'RACE template switching, which introduced a universal primer site and unique molecular identifiers. Priming of cDNA synthesis was performed from both the TCR alpha and TCR beta constant segments. Library amplification involved two PCR steps, and the second step added sample barcodes and sequencing adapters. Sequencing of libraries was performed on Illumina HiSeq 2500 (2x100 bp) or NovaSeq (2x150 bp). On the study's bioinformatics: Reads were demultiplexed and collapsed into UMI consensus sequences with MIGEC, and V(D)J alignment was performed with MiXCR. Vaccine-responding clonotypes were identified with edgeR using replicate PBMC samples, with FDR below 0.01 and a log2 fold change above 5 up to day 15 being required. CD4 or CD8 identity was assigned to each bulk clonotype according to whether the clonotype was present at higher abundance in the sequenced CD4 repertoire or the sequenced CD8 repertoire. TCRdb redid the processing of the public reads, applying fastp at Q25 and MiXCR, and retained in-frame beta chains. Entries are consolidated by CDR3 protein sequence, retaining the most common genes and DNA. Here the V and J calls rest on TCRdb's processing, not on the authors' analysis. For this sample there are about 110,000 distinct CDR3 sequences; around 8.6% appear just once. The ten largest clones capture about 25% of the sample.

Remarks on this clonotype: This receptor's antigen is unknown. Just one base apart from a much larger clone, this may be a read error.

The treatment or condition label of this sample denotes: live attenuated yellow fever vaccine strain. A standard Ficoll-Paque protocol was used to isolate PBMCs from peripheral blood. CD4 and CD8 T-cell fractions were isolated with Dynabeads CD4 and CD8 positive selection kits. TriZol was used to extract RNA from bulk PBMCs, CD4 and CD8 fractions, and dextramer-positive and dextramer-negative fractions. The sequence links TRBV6-2 or TRBV6-3 to TRBJ2-1, with 12 central nucleotides matching TRBD2. This specimen consisted of CD8+ T cells sorted from PBMCs, obtained 45 days after the yellow fever booster vaccination. This TCR came from a man aged 30 to 39 who received the YFV17D yellow fever vaccine. This receptor has the CDR3 CASRRGLAGYNEQFF. The DNA sequence follows: TGTGCCAGCCGGCGGGGACTAGCGGGTTACAATGAGCAGTTCTTC.